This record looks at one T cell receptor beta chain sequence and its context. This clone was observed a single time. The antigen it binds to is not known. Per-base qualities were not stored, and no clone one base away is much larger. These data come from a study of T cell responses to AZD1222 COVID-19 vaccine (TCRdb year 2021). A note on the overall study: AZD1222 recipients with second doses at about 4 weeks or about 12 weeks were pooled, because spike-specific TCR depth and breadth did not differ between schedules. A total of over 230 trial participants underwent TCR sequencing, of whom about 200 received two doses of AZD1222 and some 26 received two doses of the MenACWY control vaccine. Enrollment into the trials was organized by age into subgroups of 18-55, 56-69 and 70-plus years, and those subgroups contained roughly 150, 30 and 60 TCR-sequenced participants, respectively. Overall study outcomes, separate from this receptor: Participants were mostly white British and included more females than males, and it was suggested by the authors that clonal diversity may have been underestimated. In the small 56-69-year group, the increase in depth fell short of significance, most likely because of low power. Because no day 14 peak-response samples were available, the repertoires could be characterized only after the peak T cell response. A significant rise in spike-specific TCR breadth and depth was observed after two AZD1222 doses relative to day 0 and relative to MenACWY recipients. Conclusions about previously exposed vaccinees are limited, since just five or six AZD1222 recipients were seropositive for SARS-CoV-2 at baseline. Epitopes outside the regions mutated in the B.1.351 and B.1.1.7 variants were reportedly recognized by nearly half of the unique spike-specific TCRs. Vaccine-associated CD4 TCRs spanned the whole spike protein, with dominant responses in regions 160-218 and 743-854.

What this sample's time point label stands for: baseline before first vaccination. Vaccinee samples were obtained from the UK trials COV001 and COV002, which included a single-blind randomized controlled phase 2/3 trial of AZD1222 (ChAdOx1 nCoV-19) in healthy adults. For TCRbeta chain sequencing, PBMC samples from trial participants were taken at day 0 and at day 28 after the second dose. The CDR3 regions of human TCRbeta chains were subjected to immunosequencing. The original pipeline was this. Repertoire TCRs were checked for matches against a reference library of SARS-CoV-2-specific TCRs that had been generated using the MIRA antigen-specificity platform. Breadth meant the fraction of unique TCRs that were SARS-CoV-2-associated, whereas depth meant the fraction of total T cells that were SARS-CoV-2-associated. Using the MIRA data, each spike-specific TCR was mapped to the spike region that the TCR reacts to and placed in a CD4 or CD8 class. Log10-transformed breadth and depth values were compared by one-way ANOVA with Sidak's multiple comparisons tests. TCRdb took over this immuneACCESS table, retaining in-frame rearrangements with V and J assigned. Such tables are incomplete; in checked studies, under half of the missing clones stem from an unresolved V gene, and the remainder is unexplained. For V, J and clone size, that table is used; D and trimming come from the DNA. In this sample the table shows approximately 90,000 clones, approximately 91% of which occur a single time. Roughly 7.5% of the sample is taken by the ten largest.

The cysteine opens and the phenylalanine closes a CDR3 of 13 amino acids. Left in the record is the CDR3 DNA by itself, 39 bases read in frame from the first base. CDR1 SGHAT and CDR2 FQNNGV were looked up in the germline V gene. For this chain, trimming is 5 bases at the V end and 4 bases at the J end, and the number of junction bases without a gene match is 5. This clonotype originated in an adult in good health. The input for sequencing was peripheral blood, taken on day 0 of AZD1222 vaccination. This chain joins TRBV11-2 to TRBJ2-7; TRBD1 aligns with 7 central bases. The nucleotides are TGTGCCAGCAGCCAAAGACAGGGTTACGAGCAGTACTTC. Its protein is CASSQRQGYEQYF.